This entry lists 26 T cell receptor beta chains sequenced from one sample in a study of multiple sclerosis patients with progressive multifocal leukoencephalopathy. Repertoires were generated with immunoSEQ multiplex PCR, while TCRdb's copy carries only in-frame clones and drops some. The sample includes some 25,000 clones, around 90% of them seen just once. Described time point: approximately twelve months of natalizumab therapy. The sequences come from PBMCs, collected from a patient treated with natalizumab. These receptors all stem from a man between 25 and 39 years old with multiple sclerosis.

Points on this clone: This sample includes further DNA sequences coding for the same CDR3. The chain recombines TRBV27 with TRBJ2-2, with 10 bases fitting TRBD1. Trimming at V came to 3 bases and at J to 2 bases, leaving 9 bases not matched to a gene. The germline CDR1 and CDR2 sequences are MNHEY and SMNVEV (reference sequence). The CDR3 runs 18 residues. CDR3 bases: TGTGCCAGCAGTTTTCCCACGGGACAGGGGTTAAACACCGGGGAGCTGTTTTTT. Encoded protein: CASSFPTGQGLNTGELFF.

The table lists this clone with a count of one. The V call is TRBV7-9, the J call TRBJ1-2; D uncertain. CDR3 size: 11 residues. Trimming cost V 8 bases and J 4 bases, with 8 bases left between them. Per the germline V gene, CDR1 is SEHNR and CDR2 is FQNEAQ (reference sequence). The CDR3 sequence is CASGEGYGYTF. The CDR3 nucleotides read TGTGCCAGCGGGGAGGGCTATGGCTACACCTTC.

This chain links TRBV9 with TRBJ1-3; a possible D gene is TRBD1 (6 bases). Per the germline V gene, CDR1 is SGDLS and CDR2 is YYNGEE. V was clipped by 3 bases and J by 3 bases, with 10 bases between them. This CDR3 has 14 residues. Here the CDR3 DNA reads TGTGCCAGCAGCGGGGGACATGGTGGAAACACCATATATTTT. Amino acid sequence: CASSGGHGGNTIYF.

V and J are TRBV9 and TRBJ1-3, with D unresolved. Germline lookup yields CDR1 SGDLS and CDR2 YYNGEE. The CDR3 is 14 amino acids. V lost 4 bases and J 8 bases, leaving 16 bases between the germline ends. Here the CDR3 DNA reads TGTGCCAGCAGCCCCCGACTGGCCGGATACACCATATATTTT. The encoded protein is CASSPRLAGYTIYF.

This sequence joins TRBV14 and TRBJ2-7; weak D call: TRBD2 (6 bases). Deletions cut 1 base from V and 12 bases from J, with 25 bases between. CDR3 length equals 16 residues. Germline V gene sequence: CDR1 SGHDN, CDR2 FVKESK. The CDR3 DNA sequence: TGTGCCAGCAGCCAAGCCCCGGCCAGCGGGCTTTACAGAGGGTACTTC. Translating gives CASSQAPASGLYRGYF.

This rearrangement joins TRBV6-1 to TRBJ2-3; D perhaps matches TRBD1 (6 bases). Trimming cost V 6 bases and J 4 bases, with 17 bases left between them. Germline V gene lookup returns CDR1 MNHNS and CDR2 SASEGT. The CDR3 is 15 residues long. The CDR3 loop is CASRVGQGFSDTQYF. The DNA for the CDR3 is TGTGCCAGCAGGGTTGGGCAGGGGTTTTCAGATACGCAGTATTTT.

This clone turned up a few times. The chain carries TRBV11-3 and TRBJ2-7; 10 bases agree with TRBD1. J was trimmed by 6 bases and V by 6 bases; bases with no gene match: 8. From germline, CDR1 is SGHNT and CDR2 YENEEA. This CDR3 comprises 14 residues. The CDR3 sequence is CASRAGTGDPEQYF. CDR3 sequence (DNA): TGTGCCAGCAGGGCTGGGACAGGGGATCCCGAGCAGTACTTC. Full variable domain (remainder filled in from reference TRBV11-3 and TRBJ2-7): EAGVVQSPRYKIIEKKQPVAFWCNPISGHNTLYWYLQNLGQGPELLIRYENEEAVDDSQLPKDRFSAERLKGVDSTLKIQPAELGDSAVYLCASRAGTGDPEQYFGPGTRLTVT.

This chain connects TRBV6-5 to TRBJ1-2; tentative D call: TRBD1 (5 bases). The CDR3 is 11 residues long. Germline values: CDR1 MNHEY, CDR2 SVGAGI. Trimming cost V 6 bases and J 12 bases, with 14 bases left between them. The CDR3 nucleotides are TGTGCCAGCAGATCCGGGACTTTCGACACCTTC. This codes for CASRSGTFDTF.

As concerns this clone: At one end the junction does not follow the germline gene, possibly because of a read error. The chain has TRBV4-3 and TRBJ2-1, with 8 bases lining up with TRBD2. This CDR3 has 15 residues. The V gene's germline CDR1 is LGHNA and CDR2 YSLEER. DNA for the CDR3: TGCGCCAGCACCCAAGCCGCGGGAGGCTACAATGAGCAGTTCTTC. Encoded protein: CASTQAAGGYNEQFF.

The J gene is TRBJ2-1, the V gene TRBV7-2; either TRBD1 or TRBD2 may fit D (5 bases each). The V gene lost 4 bases and the J gene lost 5 bases, with 18 bases spanning the gap. Germline assignment: CDR1 SGHTA and CDR2 FQGNSA. The CDR3 consists of 16 residues. CDR3: CASSYRSGTNNNEQFF. The CDR3 DNA reads as TGTGCCAGCAGCTACCGATCCGGGACGAATAACAATGAGCAGTTCTTC.

This chain uses TRBV10-3 with TRBJ2-7, with 8 bases matching TRBD2. In germline, CDR1 is ENHRY, CDR2 SYGVKD. The CDR3 has 14 residues. Germline trimming cut 2 bases from V and 1 base from J; bases unmatched to any gene: 1. The CDR3, as DNA: TGTGCCATCAGTGAGGGGACTAGTTCCTACGAGCAGTACGTC. Its protein product is CAISEGTSSYEQYV.

This clone was detected a few times. V and J are TRBV11-3 and TRBJ1-2, with TRBD1 matching over 7 bases. V was pared by 4 bases and J by 4 bases, with 12 bases of the junction left unmatched. This CDR3 comprises 16 residues. The V gene's germline CDR1 is SGHNT and CDR2 YENEEA. The CDR3 DNA follows: TGTGCCAGCAGCTCATCCGGGACAGCTCCCTCCTATGGCTACACCTTC. It codes for CASSSSGTAPSYGYTF.

The chain recombines TRBV2 with TRBJ1-1; D ambiguous. This CDR3 is built from 15 residues. CDR1 is SNHLY, CDR2 FYNNEI, per germline. V lost 7 bases and J 1 base, leaving 16 bases between the germline ends. CDR3 residues: CASTERGIGNTEAFF. The CDR3 DNA reads as TGTGCCAGCACCGAACGAGGGATCGGGAACACTGAAGCTTTCTTT.

This chain joins TRBV18 and TRBJ1-2; the D gene is possibly TRBD1 (6 bases). Trimming removed 5 bases from V and 3 bases from J, with 10 bases in between. Per the germline V gene, CDR1 is KGHSH and CDR2 is LQKENI. The CDR3 sequence is 13 residues long. The CDR3 DNA reads TGTGCCAGCTCAAGGGGGGGCGACTATGGCTACACCTTC. Translating it yields CASSRGGDYGYTF.

The V and J genes are TRBV14 and TRBJ2-2; 7 bases are a match to TRBD2. This CDR3 spans 17 amino acids. V shed 4 bases and J 6 bases; nucleotides not matched to a gene: 14. Germline V gene data show CDR1 as SGHDN and CDR2 as FVKESK. The CDR3 is CASSPAPGLVRAGELFF. The CDR3 DNA reads as TGTGCCAGCAGCCCAGCTCCAGGACTAGTCCGTGCCGGGGAGCTGTTTTTT. Complete variable domain (other parts from reference TRBV14 and TRBJ2-2): EAGVTQFPSHSVIEKGQTVTLRCDPISGHDNLYWYRRVMGKEIKFLLHFVKESKQDESGMPNNRFLAERTGGTYSTLKVQPAELEDSGVYFCASSPAPGLVRAGELFFGEGSRLTVL.

The chain links TRBV2 to TRBJ2-7; D might be TRBD1 (5 bases). Germline-derived CDR1 and CDR2 are SNHLY and FYNNEI. The V end lost 9 bases, the J end lost 0 bases, and 15 bases lay between the germline ends. The CDR3 loop spans 14 amino acids. The CDR3 reads CASTMGPSSYEQYF. CDR3 sequence (DNA): TGTGCCAGTACCATGGGGCCGAGCTCCTACGAGCAGTACTTC.

The genes are TRBV5-5 and TRBJ1-2; D ambiguous. The CDR3 is 13 residues long. V shed 2 bases and J shed 0 bases, with 5 bases lying between them. Per germline, CDR1 SGHKS and CDR2 YYEKEE (reference sequence). The CDR3 spells CASSLKPNYGYTF. As DNA, the CDR3 is TGTGCCAGCAGCTTAAAGCCTAACTATGGCTACACCTTC.

The CDR3 loop reads CASSMEGGPDQPQHF. The DNA of the CDR3 is TGTGCCAGCAGCATGGAGGGAGGTCCAGATCAGCCCCAGCATTTT. The chain is built from TRBV5-6 and TRBJ1-5; D call uncertain. Trimming shortened V by 4 bases and J by 5 bases, and 16 bases separated the two germline ends. The germline CDR1 and CDR2 sequences are SGHDT and YYEEEE. The CDR3 is 15 residues long.

This clone appeared a single time. The genes are TRBV5-1 and TRBJ2-1; the D gene is possibly TRBD1 (6 bases). V gave up 4 bases and J gave up 5 bases, with 13 bases separating them. CDR1 is SGHRS and CDR2 is YFSETQ in the germline V gene. The CDR3 has 14 amino acids. In nucleotides, the CDR3 is TGCGCCAGCAGCGCGCAGGGGATCCACAATGAGCAGTTCTTC. It codes for CASSAQGIHNEQFF.

This sequence joins TRBV11-3 and TRBJ1-1; D uncertain. The germline CDR1 and CDR2 sequences are SGHNT and YENEEA. The V and J ends lost 2 bases and 0 bases respectively, with 13 bases between them. The CDR3 is 16 residues long. The CDR3 sequence is CASSLYPPVLNTEAFF. CDR3 in DNA: TGTGCCAGCAGCTTATACCCCCCAGTTTTGAACACTGAAGCTTTCTTT.

The chain joins TRBV7-2 to TRBJ2-7; TRBD1 is a possible D gene (6 bases). The length of the CDR3 is 12 residues. The germline CDR1 and CDR2 sequences are SGHTA and FQGNSA. Trimming cost V 3 bases and J 7 bases, with 10 bases left between them. The CDR3 DNA is TGTGCCAGCAGCTTGGGGGCACCAGAGCAGTACTTC. This translates into CASSLGAPEQYF.

This clone has just one count. The V call is TRBV7-6, the J call TRBJ2-2; no reliable D call. The germline V gene has CDR1 SGHVS and CDR2 FNYEAQ. V lost 1 base and J lost 0, with 9 bases in between. The CDR3 spans 16 residues. The DNA for the CDR3 is TGTGCCAGCAGCTTAGGTCTTTTGTCGAACACCGGGGAGCTGTTTTTT. Translated: CASSLGLLSNTGELFF.

The gene calls are TRBV9 and TRBJ1-2, with 9 nucleotides matching TRBD1. CDR1 is SGDLS, CDR2 YYNGEE, per germline. The CDR3 sequence is 16 residues long. With V trimmed by 0 bases and J by 5 bases, 8 bases remained unmatched. CDR3 sequence reads: CASSVATGQGIYGYTF. CDR3 DNA sequence: TGTGCCAGCAGCGTAGCTACGGGACAGGGAATTTATGGCTACACCTTC.

CDR3 amino acids: CASSITGQGARGYTF. DNA of the CDR3: TGTGCCAGTAGTATAACGGGACAGGGGGCGCGTGGCTACACCTTC. V gene TRBV19 combines with J gene TRBJ1-2; 12 bases fit TRBD1. With V trimmed by 2 bases and J by 7 bases, 5 bases remained unmatched. CDR3 length: 15 residues. The germline V gene has CDR1 LNHDA and CDR2 SQIVND (reference sequence). The whole variable domain, remainder taken from reference TRBV19 and TRBJ1-2, is DGGITQSPKYLFRKEGQNVTLSCEQNLNHDAMYWYRQDPGQGLRLIYYSQIVNDFQKGDIAEGYSVSREKKESFPLTVTSAQKNPTAFYLCASSITGQGARGYTFGSGTRLTVV.

This sequence joins TRBV19 and TRBJ1-4, with D perhaps matching TRBD1 (6 bases). The CDR3 is 14 amino acids. Germline loops: CDR1 LNHDA, CDR2 SQIVND (reference sequence). V was cut by 4 bases and J by 14 bases, with 20 bases left in between. The CDR3 sequence is CASSSSAGGLRLFF. Written as DNA, the CDR3 is TGTGCCAGTAGTAGCTCCGCGGGGGGCTTAAGGCTGTTTTTT. Using reference TRBV19 and TRBJ1-4 for the parts outside the CDR3, the full variable domain is DGGITQSPKYLFRKEGQNVTLSCEQNLNHDAMYWYRQDPGQGLRLIYYSQIVNDFQKGDIAEGYSVSREKKESFPLTVTSAQKNPTAFYLCASSSSAGGLRLFFGSGTQLSVL.

The V call is TRBV27, the J call TRBJ2-3; 12 nucleotides agree with TRBD2. Trimming removed 5 bases from V and 5 bases from J; junction bases left unmatched: 23. From germline, CDR1 is MNHEY and CDR2 SMNVEV (reference sequence). The CDR3 extends over 21 amino acids. The CDR3 nucleotides are TGTGCCAGCAGTCCCCCCGATCTAGCGGGAGGGCCAAACGTAAAATTAGATACGCAGTATTTT. This codes for CASSPPDLAGGPNVKLDTQYF.